Below are 32 T cell receptor beta chains sequenced from a single sample in a study of shared clonotypes between healthy human individuals. In the naive CD8 group, cells lacked CD45RO and were positively selected for CCR7, so terminally differentiated effector memory CD45RA+ cells were left out. The repertoire was sequenced with immunoSEQ multiplex PCR; TCRdb's copy has only in-frame clones and lacks some. The table includes about 700,000 clones, about 91% detected once. Sample: naive CD8+ T cells sorted from blood. These receptors all stem from a man in his thirties or forties in good health.

V gene TRBV13 combines with J gene TRBJ2-7; no clear D gene. The CDR3 is 11 residues long. V lost 5 bases, J lost 3 bases, and 5 bases lay in between. CDR1 and CDR2 from the germline V gene are PRHDT and FYEKMQ (reference sequence). Here the CDR3 DNA reads TGTGCCAGCAGCCTTAACTACGAGCAGTACTTC. Protein product: CASSLNYEQYF.

Turning to this clone: Additional DNA sequences in this sample encode the identical CDR3. The chain employs TRBV5-8 and TRBJ2-7, with D perhaps matching TRBD2 (6 bases). The CDR3 runs 16 residues. V dropped 2 bases and J dropped 3 bases, with 18 bases sitting between them. CDR1 and CDR2 from the germline V gene are SGHTS and YDEGEE. CDR3 coding DNA: TGTGCCAGCAGCTTACCTGGGCGGGGCAGGGACTACGAGCAGTACTTC. Encoded protein: CASSLPGRGRDYEQYF.

This chain links TRBV7-9 with TRBJ2-2; 9 bases map to TRBD2. Germline values: CDR1 SEHNR, CDR2 FQNEAQ (reference sequence). The CDR3 has 15 amino acids. Trimming took 1 base from V and 9 from J; bases not matched to a gene: 6. The CDR3 DNA reads as TGTGCCAGCAGCTTAGGTCTAGCGGGAAGGCGGGAGCTGTTTTTT. This codes for CASSLGLAGRRELFF.

A single count supports this clone. The gene calls are TRBV7-2 and TRBJ2-1; 12 bases fit TRBD2. Germline values: CDR1 SGHTA, CDR2 FQGNSA. With V trimmed by 8 bases and J by 8 bases, 16 bases remained unmatched. The CDR3 totals 17 residues. The CDR3 is CASFREASGRAVYEQFF. CDR3 nucleotide sequence: TGTGCCAGCTTTAGAGAGGCTAGCGGGAGGGCCGTCTATGAGCAGTTCTTC.

This clone occurred once. This chain joins TRBV5-6 and TRBJ1-5; possible D gene TRBD1, 5 bases. The length of the CDR3 is 14 residues. Germline CDR1 and CDR2: SGHDT and YYEEEE. Trimming removed 2 bases at V and 0 bases at J, with 6 bases between. CDR3: CASSFGASNQPQHF. CDR3 nucleotides: TGTGCCAGCAGCTTTGGGGCTAGCAATCAGCCCCAGCATTTT.

V usage is TRBV27 and J usage is TRBJ2-1; 7 positions match TRBD2. The V segment lost 6 bases and the J segment 7 bases; nucleotides outside the gene matches: 12. The CDR3 sequence is 15 residues long. Germline lookup yields CDR1 MNHEY and CDR2 SMNVEV (reference sequence). CDR3 loop: CASSLSRGRGNEQFF. In DNA form, the CDR3 reads TGTGCCAGCAGCCTCTCTCGCGGGAGAGGGAATGAGCAGTTCTTC.

This clone is a singleton in its sample. This sample includes further DNA sequences coding for the same CDR3. The genes are TRBV27 and TRBJ2-1, with 13 bases that match TRBD2. Germline V CDR1 and CDR2: MNHEY, SMNVEV (reference sequence). The CDR3 loop spans 15 amino acids. V was clipped by 4 bases and J by 6 bases; unmatched bases: 3. As DNA, the CDR3 is TGTGCCAGCAGTTCGGGACTAGCGGGACTCAATGAGCAGTTCTTC. Amino acids: CASSSGLAGLNEQFF.

Only one count was recorded for this clone. The rearrangement joins TRBV6-5 to TRBJ2-1, with 11 bases identical to TRBD2. J was trimmed by 1 base and V by 8 bases; bases with no gene match: 4. From germline, CDR1 is MNHEY and CDR2 SVGAGI. The CDR3 has 15 residues. The CDR3 is CASRGTSGSYNEQFF. The DNA for the CDR3 is TGTGCCAGCCGTGGGACTAGCGGATCCTACAATGAGCAGTTCTTC.

The V call is TRBV27, the J call TRBJ1-1; D call uncertain. Trimming left V 5 bases short and J 3 bases short, with 13 bases between. CDR1 is MNHEY and CDR2 is SMNVEV in the germline V gene (reference sequence). This CDR3 has 14 amino acids. The CDR3 coding sequence is TGTGCCAGCAGTGGACCTGGACTGTACACTGAAGCTTTCTTT. Its protein is CASSGPGLYTEAFF.

V gene TRBV28 combines with J gene TRBJ1-4; TRBD1 aligns across 9 bases. The CDR3 consists of 16 residues. Per the germline V gene, CDR1 is MDHEN and CDR2 is SYDVKM. V trimming: 9 bases; J trimming: 0 bases; junction bases outside the gene matches: 8. CDR3 region: CASDRGFRATNEKLFF. For the CDR3, the DNA is TGTGCCAGTGACAGGGGGTTCCGTGCAACTAATGAAAAACTGTTTTTT.

The chain employs TRBV7-8 and TRBJ2-5; 8 bases map to TRBD2. Germline CDR1 is SGHVS and CDR2 is FQNEAQ. The junction had 15 bases not matched to a gene; V was cut back by 1 base and J by 5 bases. The CDR3 covers 18 residues. CDR3 region: CASSLGGSGRRTEETQYF. In DNA form, the CDR3 reads TGTGCCAGCAGCTTAGGGGGAAGCGGGAGAAGGACGGAGGAGACCCAGTACTTC.

The chain is built from TRBV5-1 and TRBJ2-2; maybe TRBD1 (5 bases). The germline CDR1 and CDR2 sequences are SGHRS and YFSETQ. Trimming left V 2 bases short and J 0 bases short, with 14 bases between. CDR3 size: 17 residues. This CDR3 is CASSFPPTASNTGELFF. The CDR3 coding sequence is TGCGCCAGCAGCTTTCCACCGACAGCTTCGAACACCGGGGAGCTGTTTTTT.

The genes are TRBV9 and TRBJ2-7; TRBD2 aligns across 10 bases. This CDR3 region has 16 residues. CDR1 and CDR2 from the germline V gene are SGDLS and YYNGEE. V lost 4 bases, J lost 1 base, and 8 bases stayed unmatched. CDR3 nucleotide sequence: TGTGCCAGCAGCCCCGGACTAGCGGACACGTCCTACGAGCAGTACTTC. It translates to CASSPGLADTSYEQYF.

This chain uses TRBV7-9 with TRBJ2-3; TRBD2 agrees at 11 bases. V lost 6 bases and J lost 2; bases outside the gene matches: 7. Germline CDR1 reads SEHNR; CDR2 reads FQNEAQ (reference sequence). The CDR3 covers 16 residues. CDR3 nucleotides: TGTGCCAGCAGTCCCCCTAGCGGGAGGTTCACAGATACGCAGTATTTT. This codes for CASSPPSGRFTDTQYF.

This sequence joins TRBV30 and TRBJ2-1, with 7 positions matching TRBD2. The V and J ends lost 1 base and 7 bases, in that order; junction bases with no gene match: 7. This CDR3 region has 14 residues. The germline V gene encodes CDR1 GTSNPN and CDR2 SVGIG (reference sequence). The CDR3 DNA sequence: TGTGCCTGGAGTGAGAGCGGGAACTTAAATGAGCAGTTCTTC. It translates to CAWSESGNLNEQFF.

The chain is built from TRBV7-9 and TRBJ1-1; possibly TRBD1 for D (5 bases). Trimming stripped 7 bases from V and 4 bases from J, with 16 bases between. The CDR3 totals 14 residues. Per germline, CDR1 SEHNR and CDR2 FQNEAQ (reference sequence). The CDR3, as DNA: TGTGCCAGCACTCATGGGGGGGAGGGCACTGAAGCTTTCTTT. It translates to CASTHGGEGTEAFF.

The gene calls are TRBV9 and TRBJ2-1, with D perhaps given as TRBD1 or TRBD2 (5 bases each). The V and J ends lost 0 bases and 0 bases respectively, with 10 bases between them. This CDR3 comprises 16 residues. In germline, CDR1 is SGDLS, CDR2 YYNGEE. The CDR3 nucleotides are TGTGCCAGCAGCGTAGCTGGGGGTGGCTCCTACAATGAGCAGTTCTTC. Translating it yields CASSVAGGGSYNEQFF.

The chain employs TRBV5-8 and TRBJ2-1, with TRBD2 identical over 10 bases. With V trimmed by 1 base and J by 6 bases, 7 bases remained unmatched. This CDR3 has 16 residues. Germline CDR1 and CDR2: SGHTS and YDEGEE. CDR3 loop: CASSLLFSSGSNEQFF. The CDR3 nucleotides read TGTGCCAGCAGCTTGCTCTTCTCTAGCGGGAGCAATGAGCAGTTCTTC.

The V gene is TRBV9, the J gene TRBJ2-4, with TRBD1 identical over 9 bases. Germline V gene lookup returns CDR1 SGDLS and CDR2 YYNGEE. The length of the CDR3 is 13 residues. The ends lost 5 bases at V and 8 bases at J; junction bases unmatched: 5. CDR3 sequence: CASSGQGRDIQYF. CDR3 in DNA: TGTGCCAGCAGTGGACAGGGGCGGGACATTCAGTACTTC.

The V gene is TRBV11-2, the J gene TRBJ2-7; D call uncertain. The V gene's germline CDR1 is SGHAT and CDR2 FQNNGV. The CDR3 consists of 14 residues. The V end lost 5 bases, the J end lost 5 bases, and 16 bases lay between the germline ends. The CDR3 nucleotides read TGTGCCAGCAGCCTGCTGGGCCCCCTCGACGAGCAGTACTTC. This codes for CASSLLGPLDEQYF.

This chain joins TRBV27 and TRBJ1-2; D unresolved. Trimming stripped 0 bases from V and 4 bases from J, with 9 bases between. Germline V lookup: CDR1 MNHEY, CDR2 SMNVEV (reference sequence). This CDR3 comprises 14 residues. CDR3 residues: CASSLSKGVYGYTF. CDR3 bases: TGTGCCAGCAGTTTATCTAAAGGAGTCTATGGCTACACCTTC.

The V call is TRBV29-1, the J call TRBJ1-4; D perhaps matches TRBD1 (6 bases). The CDR3 has 13 amino acids. Looked up from germline, CDR1 is SQVTM and CDR2 is ANQGSEA. The V end lost 4 bases, the J end lost 4 bases, and 10 bases lay between the germline ends. CDR3 nucleotides: TGCAGCGTTGTGGACAGTAATAATGAAAAACTGTTTTTT. Protein product: CSVVDSNNEKLFF.

This chain joins TRBV19 and TRBJ2-1, with a tentative D call TRBD1 (5 bases). Trimming shortened V by 1 base and J by 4 bases, and 14 bases separated the two germline ends. The CDR3 loop spans 16 amino acids. Germline CDR1 LNHDA, CDR2 SQIVND (reference sequence). This CDR3 is CASSIVAVQGYNEQFF. CDR3 coding DNA: TGTGCCAGTAGTATAGTGGCAGTTCAGGGATACAATGAGCAGTTCTTC.

This sequence joins TRBV27 and TRBJ2-3; 9 bases line up with TRBD1. CDR3 length equals 16 residues. The germline CDR1 and CDR2 sequences are MNHEY and SMNVEV (reference sequence). With V trimmed by 6 bases and J by 5 bases, 12 bases remained unmatched. The CDR3 sequence is CASRLRGTGNRDTQYF. The CDR3 coding sequence is TGTGCCAGCAGACTCCGGGGGACAGGGAATAGAGATACGCAGTATTTT.

This chain links TRBV11-2 with TRBJ2-1; 7 nucleotides align to TRBD2. Trimming took 0 bases from V and 0 from J; bases not matched to a gene: 14. This CDR3 spans 20 amino acids. From germline, CDR1 is SGHAT and CDR2 FQNNGV. CDR3 nucleotides: TGTGCCAGCAGCTTAGAGGTGGGAGGGCTTTCGAGGAGCTCCTACAATGAGCAGTTCTTC. Translated, it gives CASSLEVGGLSRSSYNEQFF.

This rearrangement joins TRBV27 to TRBJ1-5; D not resolved. The CDR3 loop spans 11 amino acids. The germline gives CDR1 MNHEY, CDR2 SMNVEV (reference sequence). V was clipped by 3 bases and J by 11 bases, with 8 bases between them. In DNA form, the CDR3 reads TGTGCCAGCAGTTTTGGTCGGTCCCAGCATTTT. The encoded protein is CASSFGRSQHF.

The CDR3 DNA sequence: TGTGCCATCAAAGAACCCATAGCGGGATTGGATGAGCAGTTCTTC. Translating gives CAIKEPIAGLDEQFF. The rearrangement joins TRBV10-3 to TRBJ2-1, with 8 bases aligning to TRBD2. Trimming at V came to 7 bases and at J to 8 bases, leaving 13 bases not matched to a gene. The germline V gene encodes CDR1 ENHRY and CDR2 SYGVKD. This CDR3 comprises 15 residues.

This clone was detected once. This chain uses TRBV2 with TRBJ2-1; 13 positions agree with TRBD2. The CDR3 has 20 amino acids. Germline V CDR1 and CDR2: SNHLY, FYNNEI. V was pared by 4 bases and J by 10 bases, with 22 bases of the junction left unmatched. The DNA for the CDR3 is TGTGCCAGCAGTGGAAGGGAGGGTAAATGGACTAGCGGGAGTCTCGGGGAGCAGTTCTTC. Translation: CASSGREGKWTSGSLGEQFF.

V and J are TRBV7-2 and TRBJ2-1; no definite D call. The ends were cut back, 4 bases at V and 8 bases at J, with 12 bases in the middle. Germline loops: CDR1 SGHTA, CDR2 FQGNSA. The CDR3 has 13 residues. This CDR3 is CASSSPNLDEQFF. CDR3 coding DNA: TGTGCCAGCAGCTCACCCAATCTCGATGAGCAGTTCTTC.

The genes are TRBV7-6 and TRBJ2-7, with D possibly matching TRBD1 (6 bases). Trimming removed 1 base at V and 1 base at J, with 14 bases between. The CDR3 has 16 amino acids. Germline loops: CDR1 SGHVS, CDR2 FNYEAQ. CDR3 residues: CASSLGQDSRSYEQYF. The CDR3 DNA follows: TGTGCCAGCAGCTTAGGTCAGGACAGCCGATCCTACGAGCAGTACTTC.

The chain employs TRBV5-4 and TRBJ1-3, with D unresolved. CDR3 length: 15 amino acids. Per germline, CDR1 SGHNT and CDR2 YYREEE (reference sequence). Trimming stripped 4 bases from V and 0 bases from J, with 11 bases between. The CDR3 loop reads CASSVAAVSGNTIYF. In DNA form, the CDR3 reads TGTGCCAGCAGCGTGGCAGCAGTCTCTGGAAACACCATATATTTT.

The gene calls are TRBV5-1 and TRBJ2-5; TRBD2 aligns across 10 bases. Germline values: CDR1 SGHRS, CDR2 YFSETQ. V shed 0 bases and J 5 bases; nucleotides not matched to a gene: 10. The CDR3 is made up of 17 amino acids. The CDR3 coding sequence is TGCGCCAGCAGCTTGGCCTCGGTAGCGGGAGGAAGGGAGACCCAGTACTTC. It yields the protein CASSLASVAGGRETQYF.